This T cell receptor beta chain was observed in a study of cytomegalovirus exposure and HLA in healthy donors. TCRdb's copy holds only in-frame clones and misses some; the assay was immunoSEQ multiplex PCR. The data hold approximately 170,000 clones, with about 90% observed a single time. The ends lost 5 bases at V and 5 bases at J; junction bases unmatched: 6. Per the germline V gene, CDR1 is MDHEN and CDR2 is SYDVKM. This CDR3 contains 15 residues. V usage is TRBV28 and J usage is TRBJ2-5, with 12 bases identical to TRBD1. The TCR sequence derives from a young woman in good health and CMV-seropositive. Sequencing input: PBMCs. The CDR3 coding sequence is TGTGCCAGCAGTACCCGGGACAGGGGGCTTGAGACCCAGTACTTC. Its protein product is CASSTRDRGLETQYF.